The rows below give T cell receptor beta chains drawn from one sample of a study of T-cell memory formation after mild COVID-19. TCRdb independently ran MiXCR on the 5' RACE reads; one entry per CDR3 protein. The data show around 300,000 distinct CDR3 sequences, less than 20% seen once. Sample: PBMCs or a T cell subset sorted from them (not recorded which). The receptors shown here come from a man younger than 35 who had mild COVID-19 (a few samples of this study predate the infection). Cell type and time point are not known. CDR3s include the opening cysteine and the closing phenylalanine or tryptophan. The D gene is left open where the match is weak. Clone size is not always given. Where it is, it says once, few, many or a class for expanded clones.

J gene	D gene	V gene	clone size	CDR3 DNA	CDR3 protein
TRBJ2-5	TRBD2	TRBV28	NA	TGTGCCAGCAGTTTGTCTAGCGGGGGACCGGAAGAGACCCAGTACTTC	CASSLSSGGPEETQYF
TRBJ1-6	TRBD1	TRBV7-2	few	TGTGCCAGCAGACAGGGGGGGGAGTTAGGAAGTTCACCCCTCCACTTT	CASRQGGELGSSPLHF
TRBJ1-1	NA	TRBV10-2	NA	TGCGCCAGCAGGAACAGTCAAGAAGCTTTCTTT	CASRNSQEAFF
TRBJ1-5	TRBD1	TRBV4-2	NA	TGTGCCAGCAGCCAAGATGTCGGGACAGCAGATAGCAATCAGCCCCAGCATTTT	CASSQDVGTADSNQPQHF
TRBJ2-2	NA	TRBV7-3	NA	TGTGCCAGCAGAACACTAGGGGACACCGGGGAGCTGTTTTTT	CASRTLGDTGELFF
TRBJ1-6	TRBD1	TRBV28	NA	TGTGCCAGCAGTACGGATCCGGGACAGCCTAATTCACCCCTCCACTTT	CASSTDPGQPNSPLHF
TRBJ2-2	NA	TRBV25-1	few	TGTGCCAGCAGTGATCGCCTGAACACCGGGGAGCTGTTTTTT	CASSDRLNTGELFF
TRBJ1-6	NA	TRBV12-3/TRBV12-4	NA	TGTGCCAGCAGTTCCAGCGGGGTACTTAGTTCACCCCTCCACTTT	CASSSSGVLSSPLHF
TRBJ2-7	TRBD2	TRBV7-3	NA	TGTGCCAGCAGCCTCCTAGGGGGACTAGCGGGGCCTCAGTACTTC	CASSLLGGLAGPQYF
TRBJ2-1	NA	TRBV5-1	few	TGCGCCAGCAGCTGGGGACTCAACAATGAGCAGTTCTTC	CASSWGLNNEQFF
TRBJ2-1	NA	TRBV10-1	NA	TGCGCCAGCAGTGAGTCGGGTAGGCTTACGAGTGAGCAGTTCTTC	CASSESGRLTSEQFF
TRBJ2-2	NA	TRBV24-1	NA	TGTGCCACTGAAAGAACCGGGGAGCTGTTTTTT	CATERTGELFF
TRBJ1-1	TRBD1	TRBV7-2	NA	TGTGCCAGCAGCTTATTTGGGACAGGGAACACTGAAGCTTTCTTT	CASSLFGTGNTEAFF
TRBJ2-1	NA	TRBV24-1	few	TGTGCCACCAGTGTCCCTGGCAGCAATGAGCAGTTCTTC	CATSVPGSNEQFF
TRBJ2-1	NA	TRBV7-9	few	TGTGCCAGCACGAGGCCTATCCATGAGCAGTTCTTC	CASTRPIHEQFF